Detailed here is one T cell receptor (beta chain). The antigen remains undetermined. This CDR3 spans 13 amino acids. The V and J ends lost 10 bases and 7 bases respectively, with 14 bases between them. Germline assignment: CDR1 LNHDA and CDR2 SQIVND (reference sequence). This sample was included in a study of T cell repertoires in cytomegalovirus infection. Overall study context: Selected CMV epitopes included recently identified HLA-C-restricted ones as well as well-studied HLA-B-restricted ones. Public signatures in TCR beta pointed to CMV infection and matching HLA type.

Via MiXCR, TCRdb re-called the reads, giving one row per CDR3 protein. The sample shows 550,000 to 850,000 distinct CDR3 sequences, 33% of them seen only once. Whole-study findings and limits: Dominating the ex vivo response were TCR beta clonotypes that were CMV-specific and HLA-C-restricted. Based on cumulative public TCR beta family frequency, carriers of CMV plus the relevant HLA were identified.

The source was cultured PBMCs, collected from culture after CMV antigen stimulation. The chain links TRBV19 to TRBJ1-6, with D tentatively TRBD1 (6 bases). The receptor comes from a human donor in good health (CMV status not recorded). Some clones in this sample may be carry-over from other donors' samples. The CDR3 DNA sequence: TGTGCCACCGCAGGGGACGCGAATTCACCCCTCCACTTT. Its protein product is CATAGDANSPLHF.